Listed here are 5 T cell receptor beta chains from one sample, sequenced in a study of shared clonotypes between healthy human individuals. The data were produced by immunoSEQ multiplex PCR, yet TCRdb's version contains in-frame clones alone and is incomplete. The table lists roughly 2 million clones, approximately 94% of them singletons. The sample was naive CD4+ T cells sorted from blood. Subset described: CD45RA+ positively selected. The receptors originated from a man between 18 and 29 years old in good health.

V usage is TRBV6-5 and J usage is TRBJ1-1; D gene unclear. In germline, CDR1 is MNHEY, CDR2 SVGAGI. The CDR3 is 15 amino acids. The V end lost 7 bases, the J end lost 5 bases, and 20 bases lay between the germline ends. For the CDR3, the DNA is TGTGCCAGCAAGAAGGCCGGGAGGAGGTGGACTGAAGCTTTCTTT. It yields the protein CASKKAGRRWTEAFF.

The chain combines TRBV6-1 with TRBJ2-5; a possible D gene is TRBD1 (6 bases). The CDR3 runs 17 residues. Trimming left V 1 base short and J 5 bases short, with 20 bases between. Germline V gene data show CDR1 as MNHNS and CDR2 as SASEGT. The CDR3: CASSEVNREGQRETQYF. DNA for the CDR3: TGTGCCAGCAGTGAAGTCAATCGCGAGGGACAACGGGAGACCCAGTACTTC.

The CDR3 nucleotides read TGCGCCAGCAGCTCCTGGACAGGGGCCTCCTACGAGCAGTACTTC. It codes for CASSSWTGASYEQYF. The rearrangement joins TRBV5-1 to TRBJ2-7; 9 nucleotides match TRBD1. Losses at the gene ends were 3 bases for V and 0 bases for J; bases not matched to a gene: 4. Germline V gene lookup returns CDR1 SGHRS and CDR2 YFSETQ. The CDR3 is made up of 15 amino acids.

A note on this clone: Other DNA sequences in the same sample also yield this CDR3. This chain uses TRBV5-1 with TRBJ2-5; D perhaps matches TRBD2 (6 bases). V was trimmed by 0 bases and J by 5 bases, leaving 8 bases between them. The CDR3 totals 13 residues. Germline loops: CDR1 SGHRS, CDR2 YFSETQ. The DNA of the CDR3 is TGCGCCAGCAGCTTGGGCGGGGTGGAGACCCAGTACTTC. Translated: CASSLGGVETQYF. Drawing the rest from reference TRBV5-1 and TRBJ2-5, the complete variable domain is KAGVTQTPRYLIKTRGQQVTLSCSPISGHRSVSWYQQTPGQGLQFLFEYFSETQRNKGNFPGRFSGRQFSNSRSEMNVSTLELGDSALYLCASSLGGVETQYFGPGTRLLVL.

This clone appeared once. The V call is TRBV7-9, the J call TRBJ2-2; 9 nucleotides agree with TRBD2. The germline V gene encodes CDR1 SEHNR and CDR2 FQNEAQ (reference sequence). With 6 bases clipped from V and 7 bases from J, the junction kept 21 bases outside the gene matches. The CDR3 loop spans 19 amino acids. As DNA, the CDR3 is TGTGCCAGCAGTCAAGCACCGGCGACTAGCGGATATCGGGGCGGGGAGCTGTTTTTT. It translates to CASSQAPATSGYRGGELFF. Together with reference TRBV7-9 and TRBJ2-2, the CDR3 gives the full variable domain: DTGVSQNPRHKITKRGQNVTFRCDPISEHNRLYWYRQTLGQGPEFLTYFQNEAQLEKSRLLSDRFSAERPKGSFSTLEIQRTEQGDSAMYLCASSQAPATSGYRGGELFFGEGSRLTVL.